Presented here are 21 T cell receptor beta chains from one specimen sequenced in a study of blood T cells in healthy people across ages. A J-beta primer mix and a sample-barcoded 5' primer were used in a second PCR of about 7 to 12 cycles. MiXCR, run by TCRdb on the 5' RACE reads, gives a single entry per CDR3 protein. This repertoire shows 1,500,000 or so distinct CDR3 sequences, roughly 43% found once; its top ten account for 4%. Sequenced input: blood. The receptors here all came from a woman between 18 and 29 years old in good health.

This clonotype was seen a few times. J is TRBJ2-3 and V is TRBV9; D perhaps matches TRBD2 (7 bases). The V gene's germline CDR1 is SGDLS and CDR2 YYNGEE. CDR3 size: 15 residues. V lost 0 bases and J lost 3, with 11 bases in between. CDR3 in amino acids: CASSVVGGRTDTQYF. The CDR3, as DNA: TGTGCCAGCAGCGTAGTGGGGGGGCGGACAGATACGCAGTATTTT.

This clonotype was recorded a few times. The chain uses TRBV20-1 and TRBJ2-3; 7 bases align to TRBD1. The CDR3 is 14 amino acids. The ends lost 8 bases at V and 1 base at J; junction bases unmatched: 9. Germline loops: CDR1 DFQATT, CDR2 SNEGSKA (reference sequence). The CDR3 reads CSPWDRKGTDTQYF. The CDR3 DNA follows: TGCAGTCCCTGGGACAGAAAAGGCACAGATACGCAGTATTTT.

The J gene is TRBJ1-1, the V gene TRBV11-2; D remains ambiguous. This CDR3 has 13 residues. V gave up 6 bases and J gave up 4 bases, with 12 bases separating them. Germline-derived CDR1 and CDR2 are SGHAT and FQNNGV. Written as DNA, the CDR3 is TGTGCCAGCAGTTCCGCAGCAGCCACTGAAGCTTTCTTT. Translation gives CASSSAAATEAFF.

The chain is built from TRBV4-2 and TRBJ2-3, with D hard to call. Germline CDR1 and CDR2: LGHNA and YNFKEQ. The CDR3 sequence is 15 residues long. The V gene lost 0 bases and the J gene lost 1 base, with 8 bases spanning the gap. The CDR3 nucleotides read TGTGCCAGCAGCCAAGAGGTCCGGGGCACAGATACGCAGTATTTT. Residues: CASSQEVRGTDTQYF.

Regarding this clonotype: One end of the junction varies from germline; a read error may be responsible. The CDR3, as DNA: TGTGCCAGCAAGCTTCTAGCGGGGTCTAGCGCAGATGCGCAGTATTTT. Translating gives CASKLLAGSSADAQYF. The rearrangement uses TRBV12-3 or TRBV12-4 and TRBJ2-3, with 9 bases that match TRBD2. There are 16 residues in the CDR3.

The V and J genes are TRBV30 and TRBJ1-2; D is undetermined. In germline, CDR1 is GTSNPN, CDR2 SVGIG (reference sequence). CDR3 length equals 11 residues. The V end lost 6 bases, the J end lost 7 bases, and 12 bases lay between the germline ends. CDR3 DNA sequence: TGTGCCTGCGGCCGAGACGCTGGCTACACCTTC. Translation: CACGRDAGYTF. Full variable domain (remainder filled in from reference TRBV30 and TRBJ1-2): SQTIHQWPATLVQPVGSPLSLECTVEGTSNPNLYWYRQAAGRGLQLLFYSVGIGQISSEVPQNLSASRPQDRQFILSSKKLLLSDSGFYLCACGRDAGYTFGSGTRLTVV.

With regard to this clonotype: Possible read error: a much larger clone is one base away. The V and J genes are TRBV4-3 and TRBJ2-3; no reliable D call. The CDR3 totals 14 residues. Between the trimmed V and J ends, which lost 4 bases and 5 bases, there was a span of 13 bases. Germline V gives CDR1 LGHNA, CDR2 YSLEER. Written as DNA, the CDR3 is TGCGCCAGCAGCCTTGGCCCCCAAGGAGATACGCAGTATTTT. Its translation: CASSLGPQGDTQYF.

This chain uses TRBV28 with TRBJ2-4, with a weak D call TRBD1 (5 bases). The DNA end is more similar to TRBJ2-7, so the J call may be wrong. This CDR3 has 12 amino acids. In germline, CDR1 is MDHEN, CDR2 SYDVKM. CDR3 region: CASGFQGYEQYF. As DNA, the CDR3 is TGTGCCAGCGGATTTCAGGGATACGAGCAGTACTTC.

This clonotype has only a few counts. CDR3 amino acids: CASREKFYEQYF. The CDR3 DNA is TGTGCCAGCAGAGAGAAGTTCTACGAGCAGTACTTC. The gene calls are TRBV12-3 or TRBV12-4 and TRBJ2-7; D remains ambiguous. The CDR3 has 12 residues. V lost 6 bases and J 3 bases, leaving 9 bases between the germline ends.

For this clonotype: Relative to the germline gene, one junction end is altered; a read error may explain this. This chain connects TRBV7-6 to TRBJ2-2, with D perhaps given as TRBD1 or TRBD2 (5 bases each). CDR3 length: 15 amino acids. The germline V gene encodes CDR1 SGHVS and CDR2 FNYEAQ. CDR3 sequence reads: CASSLGTTNTGKLFF. Here the CDR3 DNA reads TGTGCCAGCAGCCTGGGGACGACGAACACCGGGAAGCTGTTTTTT.

CDR3 region: CASSLEGRSSYNEQYF. The CDR3 DNA follows: TGCGCCAGCAGCTTGGAGGGACGGAGCTCCTACAATGAGCAGTACTTC. The V gene is TRBV5-1, the J gene TRBJ2-1, with D perhaps matching TRBD1 or TRBD2 (5 bases each). The J call is uncertain, as TRBJ2-7 better fits the DNA end. The CDR3 is 16 residues long. Germline V gives CDR1 SGHRS, CDR2 YFSETQ.

This clonotype was detected only once. This chain joins TRBV10-3 and TRBJ2-5; 8 bases match TRBD2. This CDR3 is built from 15 residues. CDR1 and CDR2 from the germline V gene are ENHRY and SYGVKD. Germline trimming cut 9 bases from V and 3 bases from J; bases unmatched to any gene: 12. CDR3 sequence (DNA): TGTGCCATACGAGATGAGCGGGAGAGGGAAGAGACCCAGTACTTC. This codes for CAIRDEREREETQYF.

In nucleotides, the CDR3 is TGCAGCGTTGAAGTCAACAACTATGGCTACACCTTC. Protein: CSVEVNNYGYTF. The rearrangement joins TRBV29-1 to TRBJ1-2; D is unresolved. The V end was cut by 1 base, the J end by 2 bases, with 5 bases between. This CDR3 contains 12 residues. Germline assignment: CDR1 SQVTM and CDR2 ANQGSEA.

In this sample, this clonotype turned up a few times. V and J are TRBV29-1 and TRBJ2-7, with TRBD1 matching 8 bases. Trimming removed 0 bases from V and 3 bases from J; junction bases left unmatched: 4. Germline CDR1 is SQVTM and CDR2 is ANQGSEA. The CDR3 has 14 amino acids. CDR3 DNA: TGCAGCGTTGAAGATGCGACAGGGGACTACGAGCAGTACTTC. Translating it yields CSVEDATGDYEQYF.

This chain joins TRBV9 and TRBJ1-1, with a possible D match to TRBD1 (6 bases). V dropped 0 bases and J dropped 0 bases, with 9 bases sitting between them. Germline V gene lookup returns CDR1 SGDLS and CDR2 YYNGEE. The CDR3 has 15 amino acids. The CDR3 DNA sequence: TGTGCCAGCAGCGTAGATACAGGGATGAACACTGAAGCTTTCTTT. This sequence encodes CASSVDTGMNTEAFF.

This clonotype was detected only once. This chain links TRBV7-2 with TRBJ1-1; D is perhaps TRBD1 (5 bases). This CDR3 spans 15 amino acids. V lost 6 bases and J 1 base, leaving 15 bases between the germline ends. Per the germline V gene, CDR1 is SGHTA and CDR2 is FQGNSA. The CDR3 reads CASSRSGSGNTEAFF. CDR3 in DNA: TGTGCCAGCAGTCGGTCAGGGAGCGGGAACACTGAAGCTTTCTTT.

This clonotype was observed a handful of times. The J gene is TRBJ2-7, the V gene TRBV24-1; 9 nucleotides agree with TRBD1. The CDR3 is 14 residues long. Looked up from germline, CDR1 is KGHDR and CDR2 is SFDVKD. Trimming took 6 bases from V and 4 from J; bases not matched to a gene: 6. This CDR3 is CATSTGTGMYEQYF. In DNA form, the CDR3 reads TGTGCCACCAGTACCGGGACAGGGATGTACGAGCAGTACTTC.

This clonotype was counted once. The chain joins TRBV4-3 to TRBJ2-1, with D perhaps matching TRBD1 (6 bases). Trimming took off 2 bases at V and 2 bases at J, with 10 bases between the two ends. The CDR3 loop spans 15 amino acids. The germline gives CDR1 LGHNA, CDR2 YSLEER. This CDR3 reads CASSQWDTAYNEQFF. Written as DNA, the CDR3 is TGCGCCAGCAGCCAATGGGACACTGCCTACAATGAGCAGTTCTTC.

V is TRBV7-9 and J is TRBJ2-1; the D gene is possibly TRBD2 (5 bases). The V end lost 1 base, the J end lost 2 bases, and 9 bases lay between the germline ends. Germline-derived CDR1 and CDR2 are SEHNR and FQNEAQ (reference sequence). CDR3 length: 15 residues. The CDR3 coding sequence is TGTGCCAGCAGCTTAGTTCTGGGAGCCTACAATGAGCAGTTCTTC. Amino acids: CASSLVLGAYNEQFF.

V usage is TRBV28 and J usage is TRBJ1-5; unclear D gene. Trimming left V 3 bases short and J 2 bases short, with 17 bases between. CDR3 length: 17 amino acids. Germline CDR1 reads MDHEN; CDR2 reads SYDVKM. This CDR3 is CASSFASVASRNQPQHF. In DNA form, the CDR3 reads TGTGCCAGCAGTTTCGCATCGGTGGCCTCACGCAATCAGCCCCAGCATTTT.

This clonotype was counted only a few times. The gene calls are TRBV7-2 and TRBJ1-1; a weak D match, TRBD1 (5 bases). Per germline, CDR1 SGHTA and CDR2 FQGNSA. The CDR3 contains 15 residues. V dropped 2 bases and J dropped 4 bases, with 14 bases sitting between them. The CDR3 coding sequence is TGTGCCAGCAGCTTAAACGGGGGAGAGAGCACTGAAGCTTTCTTT. It yields the protein CASSLNGGESTEAFF.